The 27 T cell receptor beta chains below all came from one sample that was sequenced in a study of OX40 agonist ivuxolimab in advanced cancers. Here immunoSEQ multiplex PCR was the method, and the copy in TCRdb shows in-frame clones only, minus some. This sample has 85,000 to 100,000 clones, with about 90% found just once. The specimen was CD4+ or CD8+ T cells sorted from blood, collected in a trial of the OX40 agonist ivuxolimab. These receptors were collected from an adult with an advanced solid tumor such as melanoma, head and neck, liver or kidney cancer.

V gene TRBV5-4 combines with J gene TRBJ2-2, with D uncertain. Looked up from germline, CDR1 is SGHNT and CDR2 is YYREEE (reference sequence). Trimming pared 0 bases from V and 0 bases from J, leaving 9 bases between. This CDR3 contains 16 residues. Written as DNA, the CDR3 is TGTGCCAGCAGCTTGGGCCACCGGACGAACACCGGGGAGCTGTTTTTT. This gives the protein CASSLGHRTNTGELFF. The full variable domain, in which reference TRBV5-4 and TRBJ2-2 provide the parts outside the CDR3, is ETGVTQSPTHLIKTRGQQVTLRCSSQSGHNTVSWYQQALGQGPQFIFQYYREEENGRGNFPPRFSGLQFPNYSSELNVNALELDDSALYLCASSLGHRTNTGELFFGEGSRLTVL.

The rearrangement links TRBV12-5 to TRBJ2-3; D is possibly TRBD1 or TRBD2 (5 bases each). Trimming removed 1 base at V and 2 bases at J, with 10 bases between. Germline V lookup: CDR1 LGHNT, CDR2 FRNRAP. The CDR3 sequence is 15 residues long. The DNA for the CDR3 is TGTGCTAGTGGTTTGGCAACGGGACCCACAGATACGCAGTATTTT. Protein sequence: CASGLATGPTDTQYF. Full variable domain (rest looked up from reference TRBV12-5 and TRBJ2-3): DARVTQTPRHKVTEMGQEVTMRCQPILGHNTVFWYRQTMMQGLELLAYFRNRAPLDDSGMPKDRFSAEMPDATLATLKIQPSEPRDSAVYFCASGLATGPTDTQYFGPGTRLTVL.

The chain links TRBV28 to TRBJ2-2; D perhaps matches TRBD2 (5 bases). Between the trimmed V and J ends, which lost 5 bases and 4 bases, there was a span of 14 bases. The CDR3 contains 15 residues. Germline values: CDR1 MDHEN, CDR2 SYDVKM. The CDR3 DNA reads TGTGCCAGCAGTACAACTAGAGCCCTCACCGGGGAGCTGTTTTTT. Translating it yields CASSTTRALTGELFF.

The chain has TRBV19 and TRBJ1-3, with TRBD1 matching over 8 bases. Germline lookup yields CDR1 LNHDA and CDR2 SQIVND (reference sequence). Losses at the gene ends were 6 bases for V and 7 bases for J; bases not matched to a gene: 5. The CDR3 covers 13 residues. Here the CDR3 reads CASSMDRVNTIYF. The DNA of the CDR3 is TGTGCCAGTAGCATGGACAGGGTGAACACCATATATTTT.

The rearrangement links TRBV5-4 to TRBJ2-1; 11 bases align to TRBD1. Unmatched junction bases numbered 7, after V lost 4 bases and J lost 7 bases. The germline V gene encodes CDR1 SGHNT and CDR2 YYREEE (reference sequence). The CDR3 totals 15 residues. The CDR3 coding sequence is TGTGCCAGCAGCCCGGACAGGGGGCTGTTTAATGAGCAGTTCTTC. It codes for CASSPDRGLFNEQFF.

The V call is TRBV27, the J call TRBJ2-4; D is tentatively TRBD1 or TRBD2 (5 bases each). The CDR3 sequence is 18 residues long. Germline V gives CDR1 MNHEY, CDR2 SMNVEV (reference sequence). V lost 1 base and J lost 1, with 17 bases in between. The CDR3 coding sequence is TGTGCCAGCAGTTTATTAGGGACGATGGGTGGGGCCAAAAACATTCAGTACTTC. As protein: CASSLLGTMGGAKNIQYF.

The rearrangement joins TRBV29-1 to TRBJ1-2; maybe TRBD1 (5 bases). V dropped 0 bases and J dropped 4 bases, with 12 bases sitting between them. Germline V gives CDR1 SQVTM, CDR2 ANQGSEA. The CDR3 has 14 amino acids. The CDR3 DNA reads TGCAGCGTTGAAGAGGTACACAGGATCTATGGCTACACCTTC. It specifies CSVEEVHRIYGYTF.

V and J are TRBV15 and TRBJ2-1; TRBD2 matches at 13 bases. The CDR3 is 15 amino acids. The germline V gene encodes CDR1 LNHNV and CDR2 YYDKDF (reference sequence). Losses at the gene ends were 5 bases for V and 6 bases for J; bases not matched to a gene: 4. CDR3 nucleotides: TGTGCCACCAGCCAGGGACTAGCGGGACGCAATGAGCAGTTCTTC. Translating it yields CATSQGLAGRNEQFF.

V usage is TRBV18 and J usage is TRBJ2-7, with D possibly matching TRBD2 (7 bases). V was pared by 5 bases and J by 2 bases, with 13 bases between. This CDR3 comprises 14 residues. The germline CDR1 and CDR2 sequences are KGHSH and LQKENI. The CDR3 here is CASSLRGGTYEQYF. The CDR3 DNA follows: TGTGCCAGCTCATTAAGGGGGGGGACCTACGAGCAGTACTTC. The variable domain in full, with the rest retrieved from reference TRBV18 and TRBJ2-7, is NAGVMQNPRHLVRRRGQEARLRCSPMKGHSHVYWYRQLPEEGLKFMVYLQKENIIDESGMPKERFSAEFPKEGPSILRIQQVVRGDSAAYFCASSLRGGTYEQYFGPGTRLTVT.

The chain carries TRBV5-8 and TRBJ2-1, with D perhaps TRBD2 (5 bases). CDR1 is SGHTS, CDR2 YDEGEE, per germline. The CDR3 runs to 13 residues. Trimming took off 2 bases at V and 10 bases at J, with 13 bases between the two ends. CDR3 sequence: CASSFNVKREQFF. As DNA, the CDR3 is TGTGCCAGCAGCTTTAATGTTAAGCGGGAGCAGTTCTTC.

The gene calls are TRBV7-2 and TRBJ1-5; D is ambiguous. In germline, CDR1 is SGHTA, CDR2 FQGNSA. The CDR3 covers 15 residues. V was cut by 0 bases and J by 0 bases, with 6 bases left in between. The CDR3 coding sequence is TGTGCCAGCAGCTTAGCGGGAGGTAGCAATCAGCCCCAGCATTTT. It translates to CASSLAGGSNQPQHF.

This chain links TRBV27 with TRBJ2-3; D remains unclear. The V end was cut by 1 base, the J end by 0 bases, with 5 bases between. Germline V lookup: CDR1 MNHEY, CDR2 SMNVEV (reference sequence). CDR3 length equals 14 residues. The CDR3 DNA follows: TGTGCCAGCAGTTTATTCGCTAGCACAGATACGCAGTATTTT. It is translated as CASSLFASTDTQYF.

CDR3 in amino acids: CASSLTGRGLGETQYF. Written as DNA, the CDR3 is TGTGCCAGCAGCTTAACCGGCAGGGGGCTTGGGGAGACCCAGTACTTC. The chain couples TRBV7-3 to TRBJ2-5; 8 bases fit TRBD1. Trimming cost V 0 bases and J 5 bases; bases outside gene matches: 8. The CDR3 sequence is 16 residues long. Germline V gene data show CDR1 as SGHTA and CDR2 as FQGTGA.

This sequence joins TRBV27 and TRBJ2-2; D tentatively reads TRBD1 or TRBD2 (5 bases each). Germline V gives CDR1 MNHEY, CDR2 SMNVEV (reference sequence). The CDR3 is made up of 17 amino acids. V was clipped by 7 bases and J by 4 bases, with 22 bases between them. The DNA for the CDR3 is TGTGCCAGCAAGGTTTCACTCGGGGCGGGCCTCACCGGGGAGCTGTTTTTT. It specifies CASKVSLGAGLTGELFF.

In its sample, this clone was seen once. This chain links TRBV7-2 with TRBJ2-5; 7 bases fit TRBD1. Germline values: CDR1 SGHTA, CDR2 FQGNSA. V lost 5 bases and J lost 0; bases outside the gene matches: 3. The CDR3 has 14 amino acids. The CDR3 DNA follows: TGTGCCAGCAGCATGGGACAGTACCAAGAGACCCAGTACTTC. Translating gives CASSMGQYQETQYF. The variable domain in full, with the rest retrieved from reference TRBV7-2 and TRBJ2-5, is GAGVSQSPSNKVTEKGKDVELRCDPISGHTALYWYRQSLGQGLEFLIYFQGNSAPDKSGLPSDRFSAERTGGSVSTLTIQRTQQEDSAVYLCASSMGQYQETQYFGPGTRLLVL.

The chain combines TRBV30 with TRBJ2-7; D possibly uses TRBD1 or TRBD2 (5 bases each). The CDR3 is 14 residues long. V lost 0 bases, J lost 6 bases, and 15 bases lay in between. CDR1 is GTSNPN and CDR2 is SVGIG in the germline V gene (reference sequence). CDR3 region: CAWSVSGLRGEQYF. Written as DNA, the CDR3 is TGTGCCTGGAGTGTATCGGGGCTTAGGGGCGAGCAGTACTTC.

The genes are TRBV5-5 and TRBJ1-5; 7 bases align to TRBD1. Germline trimming cut 5 bases from V and 2 bases from J; bases unmatched to any gene: 7. Germline V gives CDR1 SGHKS, CDR2 YYEKEE (reference sequence). The CDR3 totals 15 residues. CDR3 sequence reads: CASRRTGQGNQPQHF. The CDR3 region has the DNA TGTGCCAGCAGACGGACAGGTCAGGGCAATCAGCCCCAGCATTTT. The variable domain in full, completed from reference TRBV5-5 and TRBJ1-5, reads DAGVTQSPTHLIKTRGQQVTLRCSPISGHKSVSWYQQVLGQGPQFIFQYYEKEERGRGNFPDRFSARQFPNYSSELNVNALLLGDSALYLCASRRTGQGNQPQHFGDGTRLSIL.

The sample holds one count of this clone. CDR3 in amino acids: CASSQGPGTHNEQFF. CDR3 DNA: TGCGCCAGCAGCCAAGGCCCCGGGACCCACAATGAGCAGTTCTTC. This rearrangement joins TRBV4-3 to TRBJ2-1, with D perhaps matching TRBD1 or TRBD2 (5 bases each). Germline V gene data show CDR1 as LGHNA and CDR2 as YSLEER. With 1 base removed from V and 5 bases from J, the gap between germline ends came to 12 bases. The CDR3 contains 15 residues.

The chain combines TRBV9 with TRBJ2-2, with D uncertain. Trimming removed 3 bases from V and 4 bases from J, with 7 bases in between. CDR1 SGDLS and CDR2 YYNGEE come from the germline V gene. This CDR3 spans 13 amino acids. The CDR3 bases are TGTGCCAGCAGCGGGCTACCCACCGGGGAGCTGTTTTTT. Protein product: CASSGLPTGELFF.

The chain links TRBV14 to TRBJ2-2; no firm D call. With 3 bases removed from V and 5 bases from J, the gap between germline ends came to 7 bases. From germline, CDR1 is SGHDN and CDR2 FVKESK. This CDR3 is built from 13 residues. This chain's CDR3 is CASSHVRTGELFF. The CDR3 nucleotides read TGTGCCAGCAGCCACGTCAGGACCGGGGAGCTGTTTTTT.

Written as DNA, the CDR3 is TGTGCCAGCAGTGACGAGACAAACTCGAACTACAATGAGCAGTTCTTC. The encoded protein is CASSDETNSNYNEQFF. The chain combines TRBV6-1 with TRBJ2-1, with D hard to call. Trimming removed 3 bases from V and 3 bases from J, with 15 bases in between. CDR1 MNHNS and CDR2 SASEGT come from the germline V gene. The CDR3 length is 16 residues.

The chain joins TRBV11-3 to TRBJ1-1, with TRBD1 identical over 7 bases. The CDR3 sequence is 14 residues long. V lost 3 bases, J lost 5 bases, and 6 bases stayed unmatched. Germline CDR1 and CDR2: SGHNT and YENEEA. CDR3 sequence: CASSFSTGVTEAFF. The DNA of the CDR3 is TGTGCCAGCAGCTTCAGTACAGGGGTAACTGAAGCTTTCTTT.

V gene TRBV28 combines with J gene TRBJ2-7, with 11 bases identical to TRBD2. V lost 6 bases and J lost 2; bases outside the gene matches: 3. This CDR3 spans 14 amino acids. Germline-derived CDR1 and CDR2 are MDHEN and SYDVKM. The CDR3 reads CASRLAGETYEQYF. CDR3 nucleotide sequence: TGTGCCAGCAGACTAGCGGGAGAAACCTACGAGCAGTACTTC.

J is TRBJ1-3 and V is TRBV2; no definite D call. The CDR3 covers 14 residues. V shed 6 bases and J shed 0 bases, with 9 bases lying between them. Germline CDR1 and CDR2: SNHLY and FYNNEI. CDR3 coding DNA: TGTGCCAGCAGACCTGACAACTCTGGAAACACCATATATTTT. Its translation is CASRPDNSGNTIYF.

CDR3 residues: CASSSSVLNYEQYF. CDR3 nucleotide sequence: TGCGCCAGCAGTTCGTCTGTACTCAACTACGAGCAGTACTTC. The chain has TRBV5-1 and TRBJ2-7; D not certain. Germline V gives CDR1 SGHRS, CDR2 YFSETQ. V was trimmed by 5 bases and J by 3 bases, leaving 15 bases between them. The CDR3 runs to 14 residues.

V usage is TRBV6-1 and J usage is TRBJ1-2; 12 bases map to TRBD1. Unmatched junction bases numbered 5, after V lost 7 bases and J lost 8 bases. The germline V gene has CDR1 MNHNS and CDR2 SASEGT. The CDR3 has 13 residues. CDR3 region: CASTGTGGRGYTF. CDR3 DNA sequence: TGTGCCAGCACCGGGACAGGGGGCAGGGGCTACACCTTC.

The chain has TRBV6-1 and TRBJ1-1; maybe TRBD1 (5 bases). The germline V and J ends were trimmed by 4 bases and 3 bases, with 12 bases remaining between them. CDR3 length equals 14 residues. Germline V gene sequence: CDR1 MNHNS, CDR2 SASEGT. The CDR3 region is CASSALRGYTEAFF. The CDR3 DNA reads TGTGCCAGCAGTGCCCTTAGGGGATACACTGAAGCTTTCTTT.